This TCR beta chain was captured by sequencing in a study of blood T cell repertoires in COVID-19. Overall study context: There were acute and convalescent COVID-19 samples, and they came from the United States, Italy and Spain. Nucleic acid was either cDNA or gDNA, and it came from T cells, B-cell-depleted T cells, or PBMCs.

The CDR3 length is 19 residues. In the authors' methods: Nucleated cell number was recorded as an estimate derived from reference gene primer amplification. Profiled with immunoSEQ multiplex PCR; TCRdb holds only in-frame clones, not every one. Clone size and the V and J calls come from that table; the DNA yielded D and trimming. The data contain about 140,000 clones, roughly 88% of them singletons. Sequences were obtained from peripheral blood. The sequence was collected from a man aged 55 to 70 with active or convalescent COVID-19. This rearrangement joins TRBV21-1 to TRBJ2-2; TRBD1 reflects the table's D call only, with no check against the DNA. TRBV21-1 is reported as a pseudogene. CDR3 in amino acids: CASSKGLGHGTGDPGELFF. The CDR3 region has the DNA TGTGCCAGCAGCAAAGGCTTGGGCCACGGGACAGGGGATCCCGGGGAGCTGTTTTTT.